The 30 T cell receptor beta chains reported below all come from one sample, sequenced in a study of T-cell reconstitution after alpha-beta-depleted transplantation in children. Using unique molecular identifiers, the investigators prepared the TCRbeta library. TCRdb re-called the PCR reads with MiXCR, one entry per CDR3 protein. This sample carries over 70,000 distinct CDR3 sequences, 10% to 15% of them seen once, and the ten largest clones take approximately 14%. The sequencing used PBMCs from the stem cell graft donor, collected from the stem cell graft. The source is a human donor who donated a stem cell graft to a child with inherited bone marrow failure.

This clonotype was found many times. The chain couples TRBV20-1 to TRBJ1-5; 7 nucleotides match TRBD1. This CDR3 is built from 13 residues. Germline CDR1 is DFQATT and CDR2 is SNEGSKA (reference sequence). V dropped 3 bases and J dropped 5; count of bases not matched to a gene: 4. CDR3 loop: CSASGDRDQPQHF. For the CDR3, the DNA is TGCAGTGCTAGCGGTGACAGGGATCAGCCCCAGCATTTT.

This clonotype was seen once. The genes are TRBV13 and TRBJ2-7; TRBD1 might be the D (7 bases). The ends were cut back, 5 bases at V and 12 bases at J, with 20 bases in the middle. Germline assignment: CDR1 PRHDT and CDR2 FYEKMQ (reference sequence). This CDR3 comprises 13 residues. This chain's CDR3 is CASSAGQLLQPYF. CDR3 bases: TGTGCCAGCAGCGCGGGACAGCTCCTGCAACCGTACTTC.

This clonotype was found many times. The V gene is TRBV5-1, the J gene TRBJ2-3; no clear D gene. The CDR3 length is 12 residues. Trimming pared 6 bases from V and 2 bases from J, leaving 7 bases between. Germline CDR1 is SGHRS and CDR2 is YFSETQ. The DNA for the CDR3 is TGCGCCAGCACCCAGTCCACAGATACGCAGTATTTT. Residues: CASTQSTDTQYF.

This clonotype has a count of ten or more. The chain couples TRBV7-9 to TRBJ1-1, with D possibly TRBD1 on 6 matching bases. This CDR3 contains 15 residues. Trimming removed 5 bases from V and 1 base from J, with 14 bases in between. From germline, CDR1 is SEHNR and CDR2 FQNEAQ (reference sequence). CDR3 sequence reads: CASSPPAGQNTEAFF. The CDR3 DNA reads as TGTGCCAGCAGCCCCCCCGCGGGACAGAACACTGAAGCTTTCTTT.

This clonotype was counted ten times or more. V is TRBV5-1 and J is TRBJ1-1; D not resolved. The V gene lost 4 bases and the J gene lost 4 bases, with 11 bases spanning the gap. CDR1 and CDR2 (germline): SGHRS, YFSETQ. The CDR3 has 13 amino acids. Written as DNA, the CDR3 is TGCGCCAGCAGCCCACTCGCGAGCACTGAAGCTTTCTTT. Encoded protein: CASSPLASTEAFF.

This clonotype was detected a few times. This chain's CDR3 is CASSELSRGASYNEQFF. In DNA, the CDR3 is TGTGCCAGCAGTGAACTCTCGCGGGGGGCCTCCTACAATGAGCAGTTCTTC. The chain carries TRBV25-1 and TRBJ2-1; 8 nucleotides match TRBD2. Germline CDR1 is MGHDK and CDR2 is SYGVNS. CDR3 length equals 17 residues. The V and J ends lost 2 bases and 0 bases, in that order; junction bases with no gene match: 6.

In its sample, this clonotype was seen many times. The V gene is TRBV29-1, the J gene TRBJ1-1, with 7 bases lining up with TRBD1. The CDR3 spans 15 residues. V trimming: 5 bases; J trimming: 0 bases; junction bases outside the gene matches: 9. The germline gives CDR1 SQVTM, CDR2 ANQGSEA. For the CDR3, the DNA is TGCAGCGTTCAAAGGGGACAGCTAATGAACACTGAAGCTTTCTTT. Its protein product is CSVQRGQLMNTEAFF.

This clonotype was seen many times. The chain combines TRBV6-6 with TRBJ2-1; possible D gene TRBD1, 7 bases. CDR3 length: 14 amino acids. Germline V lookup: CDR1 MNHNY, CDR2 SVGAGI (reference sequence). V was clipped by 6 bases and J by 7 bases, with 16 bases between them. DNA for the CDR3: TGTGCCAGCAGCTTCGGGGGACAGCGAAATGAGCAGTTCTTC. Translation gives CASSFGGQRNEQFF.

The CDR3 reads CATSGRGEQYF. The CDR3 DNA reads as TGTGCCACCAGCGGGCGGGGCGAGCAGTACTTC. The rearrangement joins TRBV15 to TRBJ2-7; D may be TRBD2 (6 bases). The germline V gene has CDR1 LNHNV and CDR2 YYDKDF (reference sequence). CDR3 length: 11 amino acids. Trimming shortened V by 5 bases and J by 6 bases, and 8 bases separated the two germline ends.

V and J are TRBV5-1 and TRBJ2-7; 13 bases agree with TRBD2. V dropped 2 bases and J dropped 1; count of bases not matched to a gene: 3. Per germline, CDR1 SGHRS and CDR2 YFSETQ. The CDR3 is 16 amino acids. The CDR3 nucleotides read TGCGCCAGCAGCTTCCGACTAGCGGGAGGATCCTACGAGCAGTACTTC. This encodes CASSFRLAGGSYEQYF.

This clonotype was recorded many times. This chain's CDR3 is CASSYLAYEQYF. As DNA, the CDR3 is TGTGCCAGCAGCTACCTGGCCTACGAGCAGTACTTC. V usage is TRBV2 and J usage is TRBJ2-7; D is undetermined. Trimming took 6 bases from V and 2 from J, leaving 8 bases between them. The germline gives CDR1 SNHLY, CDR2 FYNNEI. The CDR3 totals 12 residues.

This clonotype has a count of ten or more. This sequence joins TRBV29-1 and TRBJ2-7, with a weak D call TRBD1 (5 bases). The V gene lost 4 bases and the J gene lost 0 bases, with 10 bases spanning the gap. CDR3 length: 13 amino acids. Looked up from germline, CDR1 is SQVTM and CDR2 is ANQGSEA. The CDR3 coding sequence is TGCAGCGTTGTCAGGGCTCCCTCCTACGAGCAGTACTTC. Protein: CSVVRAPSYEQYF.

The V gene is TRBV12-3 or TRBV12-4, the J gene TRBJ2-1, with D tentatively TRBD2 (6 bases). The CDR3 runs to 13 residues. V lost 6 bases to trimming and J lost 4 bases, with 10 bases between them. This chain's CDR3 is CASRGGIYNEQFF. CDR3 sequence (DNA): TGTGCCAGCAGGGGAGGAATTTACAATGAGCAGTTCTTC.

This clonotype was observed a few times. The chain joins TRBV6-5 to TRBJ2-1, with TRBD1 matching over 10 bases. CDR1 and CDR2 from the germline V gene are MNHEY and SVGAGI. CDR3 length: 17 residues. J lost 6 bases, V lost 0 bases, and 8 bases had no gene match. CDR3 protein: CASSYSGTGELVNEQFF. In DNA form, the CDR3 reads TGTGCCAGCAGTTACTCCGGGACAGGGGAACTTGTCAATGAGCAGTTCTTC.

This clonotype was observed a handful of times. V is TRBV3-1 and J is TRBJ2-5, with a possible D match to TRBD2 (6 bases). CDR1 and CDR2 from the germline V gene are LGHDT and YNNKEL (reference sequence). Trimming took 0 bases from V and 3 from J, leaving 14 bases between them. This CDR3 is built from 16 residues. The CDR3 spells CASSQEDRGYEETQYF. The CDR3 DNA sequence: TGTGCCAGCAGCCAAGAAGATCGGGGGTATGAAGAGACCCAGTACTTC.

This clonotype appeared many times. V and J are TRBV24-1 and TRBJ2-6; no clear D. Deletions cut 4 bases from V and 0 bases from J, with 18 bases between. The germline CDR1 and CDR2 sequences are KGHDR and SFDVKD. The CDR3 length is 19 residues. CDR3 coding DNA: TGTGCCACCAGTGAGAGGTTACATGACGGTCGCTCTGGGGCCAACGTCCTGACTTTC. Its protein product is CATSERLHDGRSGANVLTF.

This chain connects TRBV7-9 to TRBJ1-4; D not certain. Germline CDR1 reads SEHNR; CDR2 reads FQNEAQ (reference sequence). This CDR3 comprises 15 residues. The ends were cut back, 5 bases at V and 8 bases at J, with 18 bases in the middle. The chain's CDR3 is CASSASIGRTEKLFF. As DNA, the CDR3 is TGTGCCAGCAGCGCCTCTATAGGCCGGACGGAAAAACTGTTTTTT. The entire variable domain, with the rest obtained from reference TRBV7-9 and TRBJ1-4, is as follows: DTGVSQNPRHKITKRGQNVTFRCDPISEHNRLYWYRQTLGQGPEFLTYFQNEAQLEKSRLLSDRFSAERPKGSFSTLEIQRTEQGDSAMYLCASSASIGRTEKLFFGSGTQLSVL.

This clonotype was observed a few times. The chain's CDR3 is CASSWGQGSYEQYF. The CDR3 bases are TGTGCCAGCAGCTGGGGACAGGGGAGCTACGAGCAGTACTTC. The chain uses TRBV5-6 and TRBJ2-7; 10 bases agree with TRBD1. This CDR3 has 14 residues. Germline CDR1 reads SGHDT; CDR2 reads YYEEEE. V was pared by 3 bases and J by 3 bases, with 3 bases of the junction left unmatched.

This clonotype has ten or more counts. The chain combines TRBV5-1 with TRBJ1-2, with D uncertain. The V end lost 0 bases, the J end lost 9 bases, and 18 bases lay between the germline ends. CDR3 size: 15 residues. Germline V lookup: CDR1 SGHRS, CDR2 YFSETQ. The CDR3 loop is CASSLENSLEGRYTF. CDR3 sequence (DNA): TGCGCCAGCAGCTTGGAGAACAGTCTGGAGGGTCGCTACACCTTC.

This clonotype has at least ten counts. This chain joins TRBV7-3 and TRBJ2-1; D perhaps matches TRBD2 (5 bases). Deletions cut 4 bases from V and 5 bases from J, with 9 bases between. The CDR3 contains 13 residues. CDR1 is SGHTA and CDR2 is FQGTGA in the germline V gene. CDR3 nucleotide sequence: TGTGCCAGCAGCTCCGGACTTCACAATGAGCAGTTCTTC. Amino acids: CASSSGLHNEQFF.

In this sample, this clonotype turned up a few times. The CDR3 nucleotides read TGTGCCAGTAGTACTTTAGCGGGAGGGCCCGCAGATACGCAGTATTTT. This encodes CASSTLAGGPADTQYF. The V call is TRBV19, the J call TRBJ2-3; 11 nucleotides line up with TRBD2. V lost 4 bases to trimming and J lost 4 bases; unmatched junction nucleotides: 7. The germline V gene encodes CDR1 LNHDA and CDR2 SQIVND (reference sequence). The CDR3 consists of 16 residues.

The V call is TRBV2, the J call TRBJ1-3; tentative D call: TRBD1 (6 bases). V was trimmed by 5 bases and J by 1 base, leaving 15 bases between them. Per the germline V gene, CDR1 is SNHLY and CDR2 is FYNNEI. CDR3 size: 16 residues. The CDR3 reads CASSPQGTQSGNTIYF. Here the CDR3 DNA reads TGTGCCAGCAGTCCCCAGGGGACACAGTCTGGAAACACCATATATTTT.

This clonotype has at least ten counts. CDR3 amino acids: CSVEDRGKNIQYF. The CDR3 DNA reads as TGCAGCGTTGAAGACAGGGGGAAGAACATTCAGTACTTC. The chain has TRBV29-1 and TRBJ2-4; TRBD1 aligns across 7 bases. The ends lost 0 bases at V and 7 bases at J; junction bases unmatched: 3. CDR1 is SQVTM and CDR2 is ANQGSEA in the germline V gene. This CDR3 has 13 amino acids. Looking up the rest from reference TRBV29-1 and TRBJ2-4 gives the full variable domain: SAVISQKPSRDICQRGTSLTIQCQVDSQVTMMFWYRQQPGQSLTLIATANQGSEATYESGFVIDKFPISRPNLTFSTLTVSNMSPEDSSIYLCSVEDRGKNIQYFGAGTRLSVL.

This clonotype showed up many times. CDR3 bases: TGTGCCAGCAAGCCGCCATCCGGGCCTGGCGGCTACACCTTC. It translates to CASKPPSGPGGYTF. V gene TRBV5-5 combines with J gene TRBJ1-2, with no clear D. The CDR3 loop spans 14 amino acids. V lost 6 bases to trimming and J lost 8 bases, with 20 bases between them. In germline, CDR1 is SGHKS, CDR2 YYEKEE (reference sequence).

This clonotype is medium-sized within its sample. This chain connects TRBV15 to TRBJ1-2; 9 bases match TRBD1. Per the germline V gene, CDR1 is LNHNV and CDR2 is YYDKDF (reference sequence). CDR3 size: 15 residues. The ends lost 5 bases at V and 0 bases at J; junction bases unmatched: 4. The CDR3 region has the DNA TGTGCCACCAGCGCGCGACAGGGGGCTAACTATGGCTACACCTTC. Translated: CATSARQGANYGYTF.

This clonotype was detected ten times or more. The J gene is TRBJ1-4, the V gene TRBV7-8; 7 bases fit TRBD1. Germline-derived CDR1 and CDR2 are SGHVS and FQNEAQ. V was pared by 8 bases and J by 4 bases, with 10 bases of the junction left unmatched. The CDR3 loop spans 15 amino acids. CDR3: CASGPRDSLNEKLFF. CDR3 DNA sequence: TGTGCCAGCGGACCCCGGGACAGCCTTAATGAAAAACTGTTTTTT.

The chain has TRBV6-2 or TRBV6-3 and TRBJ1-5; TRBD1 matches at 7 bases. V dropped 2 bases and J dropped 3; count of bases not matched to a gene: 1. The CDR3 extends over 14 amino acids. Looked up from germline, CDR1 is MNHEY and CDR2 is SVGEGT. The CDR3 sequence: CASSYQGDNQPQHF. The CDR3 DNA reads as TGTGCCAGCAGTTACCAGGGGGACAATCAGCCCCAGCATTTT.

This clonotype was found many times. The rearrangement joins TRBV11-3 to TRBJ1-4; 12 positions agree with TRBD1. The V and J ends lost 1 base and 0 bases, in that order; junction bases with no gene match: 3. Per germline, CDR1 SGHNT and CDR2 YENEEA. This CDR3 contains 18 residues. CDR3 sequence (DNA): TGTGCCAGCAGCTTAGGGGGACAGGGGGCTGCAACTAATGAAAAACTGTTTTTT. It translates to CASSLGGQGAATNEKLFF.

This clonotype appeared many times. The CDR3 here is CASSVGAYNEQFF. The CDR3 DNA is TGTGCCAGCAGCGTAGGGGCTTACAATGAGCAGTTCTTC. V is TRBV9 and J is TRBJ2-1, with no clear D. V was trimmed by 0 bases and J by 4 bases, leaving 5 bases between them. The germline CDR1 and CDR2 sequences are SGDLS and YYNGEE. The CDR3 totals 13 residues.

This clonotype was recorded many times. The chain recombines TRBV28 with TRBJ1-2; D is unresolved. Germline CDR1 and CDR2: MDHEN and SYDVKM. The CDR3 spans 17 residues. With 7 bases removed from V and 2 bases from J, the gap between germline ends came to 23 bases. The CDR3 DNA is TGTGCCAGCACTGGTCCCTTTAGCGAGCAGGCGAACTATGGCTACACCTTC. Protein sequence: CASTGPFSEQANYGYTF.